The 6 T cell receptor beta chains in this list originate from one sample, sequenced in a study of T cells in Graves' hyperthyroidism and ophthalmopathy. What was amplified from RNA transcripts were TCR beta CDR3 regions. TCR CDR3 underwent first-round RT-PCR with the HTBI primer set. TCRdb recomputed calls from the multiplex PCR reads with MiXCR, one row per CDR3 protein. This sample carries over 700,000 distinct CDR3 sequences, roughly a sixth of them seen once, and the ten largest clones take 16%. Source material: blood. The receptors stem from a woman between 50 and 59 years old with Graves' hyperthyroidism that later progressed to Graves' ophthalmopathy.

There are a few counts of this clonotype. The chain recombines TRBV19 with TRBJ2-1, with D perhaps TRBD1 (5 bases). Germline CDR1 LNHDA, CDR2 SQIVND (reference sequence). This CDR3 comprises 14 residues. The germline V and J ends were trimmed by 7 bases and 6 bases, with 16 bases remaining between them. The CDR3 sequence: CASMGQGRVNEQFF. Here the CDR3 DNA reads TGTGCCAGTATGGGGCAGGGTCGAGTCAATGAGCAGTTCTTC.

Ten or more counts support this clonotype. The chain recombines TRBV5-1 with TRBJ1-6; no clear D gene. The CDR3 covers 13 residues. CDR1 SGHRS and CDR2 YFSETQ come from the germline V gene. V was trimmed by 0 bases and J by 5 bases, leaving 3 bases between them. The CDR3 DNA reads TGCGCCAGCAGCTTGGATGATAATTCACCCCTCCACTTT. This encodes CASSLDDNSPLHF.

A few counts support this clonotype. The rearrangement joins TRBV5-5 to TRBJ1-5, with 9 bases matching TRBD1. Looked up from germline, CDR1 is SGHKS and CDR2 is YYEKEE (reference sequence). The CDR3 sequence is 15 residues long. V trimming: 3 bases; J trimming: 4 bases; junction bases outside the gene matches: 5. CDR3 coding DNA: TGTGCCAGCAGCTCCGGGACAGGGAAGAATCAGCCCCAGCATTTT. Translated, it gives CASSSGTGKNQPQHF.

This clonotype was seen only a few times. The chain recombines TRBV20-1 with TRBJ2-7; 9 nucleotides match TRBD2. With 0 bases clipped from V and 3 bases from J, the junction kept 6 bases outside the gene matches. Germline lookup yields CDR1 DFQATT and CDR2 SNEGSKA (reference sequence). This CDR3 has 15 residues. This chain's CDR3 is CSARDGTSYYYEQYF. In DNA, the CDR3 is TGCAGTGCTAGAGACGGGACTAGCTACTACTACGAGCAGTACTTC.

The chain recombines TRBV3-1 with TRBJ1-3, with TRBD1 identical over 10 bases. Per germline, CDR1 LGHDT and CDR2 YNNKEL (reference sequence). Trimming at V came to 4 bases and at J to 2 bases, leaving 8 bases not matched to a gene. This CDR3 region has 17 residues. CDR3 sequence (DNA): TGTGCCAGCAGCCCAAGTGGGGACAGGGGAGCTGGAAACACCATATATTTT. This gives the protein CASSPSGDRGAGNTIYF.

This clonotype was found many times. The chain couples TRBV12-3 or TRBV12-4 to TRBJ1-2; 9 nucleotides align to TRBD1. The CDR3 consists of 18 residues. Losses at the gene ends were 1 base for V and 6 bases for J; bases not matched to a gene: 15. CDR3 sequence reads: CASSLVPDPRTGANGYTF. Written as DNA, the CDR3 is TGTGCCAGCAGTTTAGTACCCGACCCGCGGACAGGGGCAAATGGCTACACCTTC.